These 14 T cell receptor beta chains were all obtained from the same sample, sequenced in a study of blood T cell repertoires in COVID-19. Libraries were prepared by immunoSEQ multiplex PCR; TCRdb keeps only in-frame clonotypes and omits some of them. The table has 120,000 to 150,000 clones, over 80% seen once. The source material was peripheral blood. The receptors here all came from a man aged 55-75 years with active or convalescent COVID-19.

The chain employs TRBV24-1 and TRBJ1-1; the D gene is possibly TRBD1 (6 bases). The V end lost 4 bases, the J end lost 1 base, and 9 bases lay between the germline ends. This CDR3 spans 14 amino acids. Germline values: CDR1 KGHDR, CDR2 SFDVKD. CDR3 in DNA: TGTGCCACCAGTGAACGGGGACAGAACACTGAAGCTTTCTTT. Translation gives CATSERGQNTEAFF.

The genes are TRBV28 and TRBJ2-1; 11 bases match TRBD2. There are 16 residues in the CDR3. CDR1 MDHEN and CDR2 SYDVKM come from the germline V gene. Trimming at V came to 1 base and at J to 5 bases, leaving 4 bases not matched to a gene. For the CDR3, the DNA is TGTGCCAGCAGTTTATCCTTAGCGGGGGGGGACAATGAGCAGTTCTTC. This codes for CASSLSLAGGDNEQFF.

The CDR3 DNA is TGTGCCAGCAGTCTCGGACAGGGTGACTACGAGCAGTACTTC. This gives the protein CASSLGQGDYEQYF. The gene calls are TRBV6-5 and TRBJ2-7; 8 nucleotides align to TRBD1. The CDR3 covers 14 residues. J gave up 3 bases and V 5 bases, and 6 bases lay outside the gene matches. Germline CDR1 and CDR2: MNHEY and SVGAGI.

This clone appeared a single time. This chain connects TRBV6-5 to TRBJ2-2; 7 bases fit TRBD2. This CDR3 is 15 amino acids long. CDR1 and CDR2 from the germline V gene are MNHEY and SVGAGI. With 8 bases clipped from V and 2 bases from J, the junction kept 8 bases outside the gene matches. The CDR3 DNA reads TGTGCCAGCGCTAGGGACTATCCTAACACCGGGGAGCTGTTTTTT. This encodes CASARDYPNTGELFF.

This chain connects TRBV5-5 to TRBJ1-6; 7 positions match TRBD1. The CDR3 is made up of 13 amino acids. Losses at the gene ends were 7 bases for V and 6 bases for J; bases not matched to a gene: 4. Germline loops: CDR1 SGHKS, CDR2 YYEKEE (reference sequence). The CDR3 protein is CASQGTANSPLHF. The CDR3 nucleotides read TGTGCCAGCCAAGGGACAGCTAATTCACCCCTCCACTTT. Full variable domain (remainder filled in from reference TRBV5-5 and TRBJ1-6): DAGVTQSPTHLIKTRGQQVTLRCSPISGHKSVSWYQQVLGQGPQFIFQYYEKEERGRGNFPDRFSARQFPNYSSELNVNALLLGDSALYLCASQGTANSPLHFGNGTRLTVT.

The rearrangement links TRBV28 to TRBJ1-2; TRBD1 aligns across 7 bases. J lost 6 bases, V lost 5 bases, and 12 bases had no gene match. The CDR3 is made up of 15 amino acids. Looked up from germline, CDR1 is MDHEN and CDR2 is SYDVKM. The CDR3, as DNA: TGTGCCAGCAGTCTTATCCGGGCAGGGGGAAATGGCTACACCTTC. Translating it yields CASSLIRAGGNGYTF.

The chain has TRBV18 and TRBJ2-5; D may be TRBD1 (5 bases). Germline V lookup: CDR1 KGHSH, CDR2 LQKENI. The CDR3 runs to 13 residues. V was pared by 4 bases and J by 4 bases, with 10 bases between. CDR3 coding DNA: TGTGCCAGCTCACGATTCCAGGGAGAGACCCAGTACTTC. Protein: CASSRFQGETQYF.

The chain joins TRBV6-5 to TRBJ2-3; D perhaps matches TRBD2 (7 bases). Trimming stripped 8 bases from V and 6 bases from J, with 18 bases between. This CDR3 comprises 14 residues. Germline CDR1 is MNHEY and CDR2 is SVGAGI. CDR3 amino acids: CASGLGGAMDTQYF. CDR3 coding DNA: TGTGCCAGCGGGTTGGGGGGGGCGATGGATACGCAGTATTTT.

V is TRBV5-4 and J is TRBJ2-1; 14 nucleotides line up with TRBD2. The CDR3 extends over 15 amino acids. Germline V lookup: CDR1 SGHNT, CDR2 YYREEE (reference sequence). V gave up 4 bases and J gave up 10 bases; unmatched junction bases: 7. In DNA, the CDR3 is TGTGCCAGCAGCCTAGGACTAGCGGGAGGAGACGAGCAGTTCTTC. As protein: CASSLGLAGGDEQFF.

The chain uses TRBV5-6 and TRBJ1-2, with D perhaps TRBD1 (5 bases). The germline V and J ends were trimmed by 4 bases and 7 bases, with 17 bases remaining between them. CDR1 is SGHDT and CDR2 is YYEEEE in the germline V gene. There are 14 residues in the CDR3. CDR3 coding DNA: TGTGCCAGCAGCAGATACTCCGTAAGGGGTGGCTACACCTTC. It translates to CASSRYSVRGGYTF.

The chain uses TRBV21-1 and TRBJ2-2; the table gives TRBD2 as D, unverified against the DNA. TRBV21-1 is a documented pseudogene. There are 17 residues in the CDR3. The CDR3 protein is CASSKWGGLVSTGELFF. The CDR3 nucleotides read TGTGCCAGCAGCAAATGGGGGGGACTAGTTAGCACCGGGGAGCTGTTTTTT.

V gene TRBV5-1 combines with J gene TRBJ1-5, with TRBD1 as a possible D gene (5 bases). The V end was cut by 0 bases, the J end by 4 bases, with 11 bases between. Germline V gene data show CDR1 as SGHRS and CDR2 as YFSETQ. CDR3 length equals 15 residues. The CDR3 is CASSLAAGPNQPQHF. The CDR3 nucleotides read TGCGCCAGCAGCTTGGCGGCAGGGCCAAATCAGCCCCAGCATTTT.

This chain joins TRBV5-8 and TRBJ1-4; 7 bases map to TRBD1. Germline V gene sequence: CDR1 SGHTS, CDR2 YDEGEE. The CDR3 contains 12 residues. The J segment lost 7 bases and the V segment lost 4 bases, leaving 1 base of the junction unmatched. The DNA of the CDR3 is TGTGCCAGCAGCCACAGGGGTGAAAAACTGTTTTTT. This gives the protein CASSHRGEKLFF.

This chain joins TRBV30 and TRBJ1-6; TRBD1 aligns across 9 bases. The CDR3 consists of 15 residues. The germline V gene has CDR1 GTSNPN and CDR2 SVGIG (reference sequence). Germline trimming cut 6 bases from V and 6 bases from J; bases unmatched to any gene: 9. This CDR3 reads CACHPRDRANSPLHF. Written as DNA, the CDR3 is TGTGCCTGTCACCCTCGGGACAGGGCTAATTCACCCCTCCACTTT.